What follows describes a single TCR beta chain. Germline and junction disagree at one end, which may indicate a read error. The sample belongs to a study of blood T cells in healthy people across ages. The germline V gene encodes CDR1 MNHEY and CDR2 SVGEGT. This CDR3 spans 14 amino acids. Alongside a J-beta primer mix, a sample-barcoded 5' primer served in a second PCR lasting about 6 to 11 cycles. TCRdb reprocessed the 5' RACE reads via MiXCR and lists one record per CDR3 protein. The table includes approximately 490,000 distinct CDR3 sequences, 24% detected once. A further study also used this sample, focusing on T cells of mothers and their children.

This clonotype was obtained from a boy aged 5 to 17 in good health. Sequencing used blood. The genes are TRBV6-2 or TRBV6-3 and TRBJ1-1, with a tentative D call TRBD1 (6 bases). CDR3 nucleotides: TGTGCCAGCAGTTACAGGGGGATGAACATTGAAGCTTTCTTT. It specifies CASSYRGMNIEAFF.